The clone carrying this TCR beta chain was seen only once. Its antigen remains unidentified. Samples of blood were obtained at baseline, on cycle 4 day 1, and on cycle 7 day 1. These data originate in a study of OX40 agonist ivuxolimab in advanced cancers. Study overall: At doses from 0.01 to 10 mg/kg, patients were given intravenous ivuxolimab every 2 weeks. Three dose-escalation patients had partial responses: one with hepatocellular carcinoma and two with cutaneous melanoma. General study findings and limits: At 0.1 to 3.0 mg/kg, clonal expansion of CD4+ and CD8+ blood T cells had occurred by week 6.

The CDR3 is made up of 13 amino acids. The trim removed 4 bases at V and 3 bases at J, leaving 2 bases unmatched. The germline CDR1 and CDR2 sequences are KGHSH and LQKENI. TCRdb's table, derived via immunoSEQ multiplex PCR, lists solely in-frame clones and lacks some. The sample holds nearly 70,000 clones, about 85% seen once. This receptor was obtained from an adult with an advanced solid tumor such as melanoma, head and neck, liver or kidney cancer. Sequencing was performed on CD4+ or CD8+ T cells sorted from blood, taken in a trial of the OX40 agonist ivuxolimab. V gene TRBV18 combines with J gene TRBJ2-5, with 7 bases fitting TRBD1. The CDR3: CASSLGQEETQYF. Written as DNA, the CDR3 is TGTGCCAGCTCACTAGGACAGGAAGAGACCCAGTACTTC.